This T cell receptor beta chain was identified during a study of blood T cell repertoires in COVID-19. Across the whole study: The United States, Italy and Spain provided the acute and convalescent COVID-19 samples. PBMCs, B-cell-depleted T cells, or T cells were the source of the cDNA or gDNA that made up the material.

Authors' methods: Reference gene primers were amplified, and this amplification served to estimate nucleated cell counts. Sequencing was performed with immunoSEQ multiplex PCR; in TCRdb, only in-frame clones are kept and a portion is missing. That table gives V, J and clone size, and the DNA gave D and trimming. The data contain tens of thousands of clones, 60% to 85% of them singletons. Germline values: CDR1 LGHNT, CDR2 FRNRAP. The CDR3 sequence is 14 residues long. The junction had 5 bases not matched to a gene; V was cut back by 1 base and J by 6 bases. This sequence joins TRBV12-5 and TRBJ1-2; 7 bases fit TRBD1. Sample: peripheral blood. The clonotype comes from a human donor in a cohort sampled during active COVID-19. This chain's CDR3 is CASGLARDSHGYTF. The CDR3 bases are TGTGCTAGTGGTTTGGCCCGGGACAGTCATGGCTACACCTTC.